The clone carrying this T cell receptor beta chain was detected ten times or more. The data stem from a study of T cells in Graves' hyperthyroidism and ophthalmopathy. Germline V lookup: CDR1 MDHEN, CDR2 SYDVKM. Trimming took 2 bases from V and 8 from J, leaving 18 bases between them. The CDR3 sequence is 16 residues long. Amplified TCR beta CDR3 regions derived from RNA transcripts. The HTBI primer set was used in a first-round RT-PCR of the TCR CDR3. TCRdb called the multiplex PCR reads again in MiXCR, with one record for every CDR3 protein. The sample consists of fewer than 500,000 distinct CDR3 sequences, 13% of them appearing once.

This chain connects TRBV28 to TRBJ1-4; D gene ambiguous. The sample taken for sequencing was blood. The receptor was derived from a man aged 25-40 years with Graves' hyperthyroidism that later progressed to Graves' ophthalmopathy. The CDR3 coding sequence is TGTGCCAGCAGTTTAAATCGAGTAGGGCTGGGCGAAAAACTGTTTTTT. Its translation is CASSLNRVGLGEKLFF.